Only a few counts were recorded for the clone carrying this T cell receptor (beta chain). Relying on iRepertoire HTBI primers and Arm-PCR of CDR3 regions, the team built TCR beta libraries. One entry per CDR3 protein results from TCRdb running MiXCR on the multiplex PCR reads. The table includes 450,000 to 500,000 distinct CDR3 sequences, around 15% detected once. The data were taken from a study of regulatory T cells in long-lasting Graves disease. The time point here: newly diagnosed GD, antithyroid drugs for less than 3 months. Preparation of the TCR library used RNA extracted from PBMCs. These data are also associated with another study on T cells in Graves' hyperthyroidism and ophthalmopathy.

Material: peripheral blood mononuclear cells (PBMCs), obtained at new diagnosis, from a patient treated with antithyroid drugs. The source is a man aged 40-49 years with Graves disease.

The CDR3 DNA sequence: TGCAGTGCAAGACAGGGGGAGACCCAGTACTTC. This encodes CSARQGETQYF. The chain recombines TRBV20-1 with TRBJ2-5; 8 bases map to TRBD1. Per germline, CDR1 DFQATT and CDR2 SNEGSKA (reference sequence). The CDR3 is 11 residues long. V shed 6 bases and J 5 bases; nucleotides not matched to a gene: 2.